The next 15 T cell receptor beta chains were all read from a single sample in a study of cytomegalovirus exposure and HLA in healthy donors. The PCR was carried out with 60 Vbeta primers and 13 Jbeta primers. Assay: immunoSEQ multiplex PCR; the TCRdb copy retains only in-frame clones and omits some. The sample contains fewer than 85,000 clones, 78% of which appear only once. What was sequenced was PBMCs. The source of these receptors is a male donor in good health and CMV-seropositive.

The rearrangement uses TRBV7-3 and TRBJ2-7; TRBD1 aligns across 9 bases. V shed 2 bases and J 1 base; nucleotides not matched to a gene: 3. The CDR3 totals 15 residues. Germline V gene sequence: CDR1 SGHTA, CDR2 FQGTGA. DNA for the CDR3: TGTGCCAGCAGCTTAGATGGGACAGGGTCCTACGAGCAGTACTTC. Translated: CASSLDGTGSYEQYF.

J is TRBJ2-7 and V is TRBV28; tentative D call: TRBD1 (5 bases). Deletions cut 2 bases from V and 5 bases from J, with 13 bases between. This CDR3 has 14 amino acids. Germline CDR1 and CDR2: MDHEN and SYDVKM. Here the CDR3 DNA reads TGTGCCAGCAGTTTAATCGAATGGGGCGACGAGCAGTACTTC. Amino acids: CASSLIEWGDEQYF. Drawing the rest from reference TRBV28 and TRBJ2-7, the complete variable domain is DVKVTQSSRYLVKRTGEKVFLECVQDMDHENMFWYRQDPGLGLRLIYFSYDVKMKEKGDIPEGYSVSREKKERFSLILESASTNQTSMYLCASSLIEWGDEQYFGPGTRLTVT.

The chain recombines TRBV5-8 with TRBJ2-1; 9 positions match TRBD2. With V trimmed by 4 bases and J by 5 bases, 13 bases remained unmatched. This CDR3 has 17 residues. CDR1 and CDR2 from the germline V gene are SGHTS and YDEGEE. CDR3 sequence (DNA): TGTGCCAGCAGCGTGCGGGGTCTAGCGGGAAGGGACAATGAGCAGTTCTTC. It encodes CASSVRGLAGRDNEQFF. The complete variable domain, with remaining parts taken from reference TRBV5-8 and TRBJ2-1, reads EAGVTQSPTHLIKTRGQQATLRCSPISGHTSVYWYQQALGLGLQFLLWYDEGEERNRGNFPPRFSGRQFPNYSSELNVNALELEDSALYLCASSVRGLAGRDNEQFFGPGTRLTVL.

This clone was counted only a few times. This chain links TRBV30 with TRBJ2-1; 14 nucleotides match TRBD2. Per the germline V gene, CDR1 is GTSNPN and CDR2 is SVGIG (reference sequence). The CDR3 has 15 amino acids. V lost 6 bases, J lost 6 bases, and 7 bases stayed unmatched. The CDR3 nucleotides read TGTGCCTGTGCTGAGACTAGCGGGGGGGTCAATGAGCAGTTCTTC. Amino acids: CACAETSGGVNEQFF.

This chain links TRBV18 with TRBJ2-5; 7 bases align to TRBD1. The CDR3 covers 17 residues. Germline CDR1 reads KGHSH; CDR2 reads LQKENI. V trimming: 3 bases; J trimming: 1 base; junction bases outside the gene matches: 11. This CDR3 is CASSPRGQTRGQETQYF. The DNA of the CDR3 is TGTGCCAGCTCACCGAGGGGACAGACTCGGGGCCAAGAGACCCAGTACTTC.

The V call is TRBV6-5, the J call TRBJ2-4, with D possibly matching TRBD2 (6 bases). CDR3 size: 12 residues. Trimming removed 6 bases from V and 8 bases from J, with 11 bases in between. Germline V gene data show CDR1 as MNHEY and CDR2 as SVGAGI. The CDR3 coding sequence is TGTGCCAGCAGCCACCCGGGGGACATTCAGTACTTC. Protein product: CASSHPGDIQYF.

The chain recombines TRBV2 with TRBJ1-6; possible D gene TRBD1, 6 bases. Trimming left V 5 bases short and J 10 bases short, with 18 bases between. Germline-derived CDR1 and CDR2 are SNHLY and FYNNEI. The CDR3 length is 15 residues. The CDR3 region is CASSKGGGLSSPLHF. In nucleotides, the CDR3 is TGTGCCAGCAGTAAAGGGGGAGGCCTTTCATCACCCCTCCACTTT.

The chain employs TRBV4-1 and TRBJ2-1; 10 positions agree with TRBD2. V dropped 4 bases and J dropped 5; count of bases not matched to a gene: 17. This CDR3 has 19 amino acids. Germline V gives CDR1 MGHRA, CDR2 YSYEKL. CDR3 protein: CASSRIPQGAAGGNNEQFF. In DNA, the CDR3 is TGCGCCAGCAGCCGAATTCCTCAGGGCGCAGCGGGGGGGAACAATGAGCAGTTCTTC.

The chain combines TRBV6-1 with TRBJ1-5; unclear D gene. Trimming removed 4 bases from V and 2 bases from J, with 18 bases in between. This CDR3 is built from 17 residues. In germline, CDR1 is MNHNS, CDR2 SASEGT. Here the CDR3 reads CASSVRPGIIGNQPQHF. As DNA, the CDR3 is TGTGCCAGCAGTGTCCGGCCGGGGATTATCGGCAATCAGCCCCAGCATTTT.

The chain carries TRBV25-1 and TRBJ2-5, with a tentative D call TRBD2 (6 bases). CDR1 MGHDK and CDR2 SYGVNS come from the germline V gene. V gave up 5 bases and J gave up 11 bases, with 12 bases separating them. The CDR3 runs to 11 residues. CDR3 protein: CASSNAGGQYF. In DNA, the CDR3 is TGTGCCAGCAGTAATGCTGGGGGGCAGTACTTC. Full variable domain (rest looked up from reference TRBV25-1 and TRBJ2-5): EADIYQTPRYLVIGTGKKITLECSQTMGHDKMYWYQQDPGMELHLIHYSYGVNSTEKGDLSSESTVSRIRTEHFPLTLESARPSHTSQYLCASSNAGGQYFGPGTRLLVL.

The rearrangement joins TRBV4-1 to TRBJ1-6; a weak D match, TRBD1 (5 bases). The germline V and J ends were trimmed by 4 bases and 3 bases, with 7 bases remaining between them. CDR1 is MGHRA, CDR2 YSYEKL, per germline. CDR3 length equals 14 residues. The CDR3 region is CASSPDSYNSPLHF. CDR3 nucleotides: TGCGCCAGCAGCCCTGACAGCTATAATTCACCCCTCCACTTT.

The genes are TRBV7-2 and TRBJ2-1, with 10 bases fitting TRBD2. The CDR3 sequence is 16 residues long. The ends lost 1 base at V and 3 bases at J; junction bases unmatched: 3. The germline gives CDR1 SGHTA, CDR2 FQGNSA. In DNA form, the CDR3 reads TGTGCCAGCAGCTTAGGAGCGGGGGGGCGCTACAATGAGCAGTTCTTC. The encoded protein is CASSLGAGGRYNEQFF.

This clone is a singleton in its sample. The rearrangement joins TRBV19 to TRBJ2-1, with a tentative D call TRBD2 (5 bases). Germline V gives CDR1 LNHDA, CDR2 SQIVND (reference sequence). Trimming pared 8 bases from V and 4 bases from J, leaving 18 bases between. The CDR3 totals 15 residues. The CDR3 DNA sequence: TGTGCCAGTTCCTACGGGGAATGGGGATACAATGAGCAGTTCTTC. It codes for CASSYGEWGYNEQFF.

V usage is TRBV6-1 and J usage is TRBJ2-7; 9 bases agree with TRBD1. V lost 6 bases to trimming and J lost 3 bases; unmatched junction nucleotides: 9. This CDR3 has 15 amino acids. Germline CDR1 is MNHNS and CDR2 is SASEGT. The CDR3: CASSQGQGPIYEQYF. The CDR3 DNA reads TGTGCCAGCAGCCAGGGACAGGGACCAATCTACGAGCAGTACTTC.

The genes are TRBV7-2 and TRBJ1-2, with a tentative D call TRBD1 (6 bases). Germline loops: CDR1 SGHTA, CDR2 FQGNSA. Between the trimmed V and J ends, which lost 2 bases and 5 bases, there was a span of 6 bases. CDR3 size: 12 residues. CDR3 sequence reads: CASSLTGYGYTF. DNA of the CDR3: TGTGCCAGCAGCTTAACAGGGTATGGCTACACCTTC.